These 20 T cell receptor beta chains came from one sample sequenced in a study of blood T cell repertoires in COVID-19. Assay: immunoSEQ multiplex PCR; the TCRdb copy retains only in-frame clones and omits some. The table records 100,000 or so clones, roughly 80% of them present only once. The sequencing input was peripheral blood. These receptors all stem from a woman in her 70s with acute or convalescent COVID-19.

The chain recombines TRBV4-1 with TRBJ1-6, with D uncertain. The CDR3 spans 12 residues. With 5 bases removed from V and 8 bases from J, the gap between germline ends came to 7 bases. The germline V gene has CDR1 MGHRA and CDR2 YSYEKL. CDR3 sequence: CASSSGDSPLHF. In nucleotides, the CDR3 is TGCGCCAGCAGCTCCGGGGATTCACCCCTCCACTTT.

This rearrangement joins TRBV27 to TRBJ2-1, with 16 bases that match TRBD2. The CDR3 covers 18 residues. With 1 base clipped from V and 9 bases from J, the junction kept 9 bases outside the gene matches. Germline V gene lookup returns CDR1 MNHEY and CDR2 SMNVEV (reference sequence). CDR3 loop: CASSLLPGTSGGASEQFF. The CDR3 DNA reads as TGTGCCAGCAGTTTATTGCCAGGGACTAGCGGGGGGGCTAGTGAGCAGTTCTTC.

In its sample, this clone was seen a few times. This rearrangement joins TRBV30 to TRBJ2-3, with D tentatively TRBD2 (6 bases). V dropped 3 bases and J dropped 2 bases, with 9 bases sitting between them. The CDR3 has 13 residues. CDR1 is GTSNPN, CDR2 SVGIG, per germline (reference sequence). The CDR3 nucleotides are TGTGCCTGGAGGAGGGAGGTCACAGATACGCAGTATTTT. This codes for CAWRREVTDTQYF.

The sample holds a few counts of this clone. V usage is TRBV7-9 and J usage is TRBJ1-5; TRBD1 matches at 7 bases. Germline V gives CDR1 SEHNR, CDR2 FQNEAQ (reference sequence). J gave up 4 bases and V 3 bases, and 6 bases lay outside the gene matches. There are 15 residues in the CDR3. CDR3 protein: CASSFDRDGNQPQHF. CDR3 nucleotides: TGTGCCAGCAGCTTCGACAGGGATGGGAATCAGCCCCAGCATTTT. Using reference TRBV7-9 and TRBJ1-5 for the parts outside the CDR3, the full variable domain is DTGVSQNPRHKITKRGQNVTFRCDPISEHNRLYWYRQTLGQGPEFLTYFQNEAQLEKSRLLSDRFSAERPKGSFSTLEIQRTEQGDSAMYLCASSFDRDGNQPQHFGDGTRLSIL.

This CDR3 reads CASSAGTAQYF. In nucleotides, the CDR3 is TGTGCCAGCAGCGCAGGGACTGCCCAGTACTTC. The rearrangement uses TRBV5-6 and TRBJ2-5, with a weak D call TRBD2 (6 bases). V lost 4 bases and J lost 9, with 10 bases in between. This CDR3 is built from 11 residues. Per the germline V gene, CDR1 is SGHDT and CDR2 is YYEEEE.

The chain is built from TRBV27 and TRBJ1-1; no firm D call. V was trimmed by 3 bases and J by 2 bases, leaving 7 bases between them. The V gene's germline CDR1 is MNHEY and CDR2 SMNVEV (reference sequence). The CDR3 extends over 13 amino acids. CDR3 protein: CASSFSGNTEAFF. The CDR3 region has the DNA TGTGCCAGCAGTTTCTCGGGAAACACTGAAGCTTTCTTT.

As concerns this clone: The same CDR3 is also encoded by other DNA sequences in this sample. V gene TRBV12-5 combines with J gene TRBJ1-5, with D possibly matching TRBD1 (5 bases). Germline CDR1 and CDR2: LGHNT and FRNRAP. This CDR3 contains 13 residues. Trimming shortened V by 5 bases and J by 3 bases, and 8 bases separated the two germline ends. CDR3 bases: TGTGCTAGTGGTCCGGGGGTCAATCAGCCCCAGCATTTT. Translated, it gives CASGPGVNQPQHF.

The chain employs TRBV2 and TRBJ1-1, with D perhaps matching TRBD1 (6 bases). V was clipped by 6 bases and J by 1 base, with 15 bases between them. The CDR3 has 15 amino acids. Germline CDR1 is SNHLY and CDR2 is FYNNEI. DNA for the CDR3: TGTGCCAGCAGGGATTTGACAGGACCGAACACTGAAGCTTTCTTT. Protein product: CASRDLTGPNTEAFF.

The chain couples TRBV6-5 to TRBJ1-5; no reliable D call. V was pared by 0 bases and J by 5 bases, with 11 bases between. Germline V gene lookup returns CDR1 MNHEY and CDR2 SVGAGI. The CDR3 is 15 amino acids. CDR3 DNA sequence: TGTGCCAGCAGTTACTCCGGAGGCGGTGATCAGCCCCAGCATTTT. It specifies CASSYSGGGDQPQHF.

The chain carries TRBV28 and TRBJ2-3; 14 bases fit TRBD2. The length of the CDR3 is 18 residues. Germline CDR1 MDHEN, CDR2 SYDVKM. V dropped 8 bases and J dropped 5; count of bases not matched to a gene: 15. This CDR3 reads CASAQTSGGAVGRDTQYF. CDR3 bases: TGTGCCAGCGCGCAGACTAGCGGGGGGGCAGTAGGAAGAGATACGCAGTATTTT.

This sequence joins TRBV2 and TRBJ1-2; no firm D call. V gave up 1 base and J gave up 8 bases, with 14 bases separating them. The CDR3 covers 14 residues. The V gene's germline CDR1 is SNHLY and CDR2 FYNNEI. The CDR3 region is CASSEEEVAGGYTF. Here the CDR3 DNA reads TGTGCCAGCAGTGAAGAGGAAGTGGCCGGGGGCTACACCTTC.

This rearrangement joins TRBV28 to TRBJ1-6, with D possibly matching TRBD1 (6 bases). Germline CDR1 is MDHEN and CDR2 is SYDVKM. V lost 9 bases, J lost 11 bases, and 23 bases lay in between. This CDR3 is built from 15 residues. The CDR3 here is CARQHIGTGRPPLHF. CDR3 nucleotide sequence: TGTGCCAGACAACATATCGGAACAGGGCGGCCACCCCTCCACTTT.

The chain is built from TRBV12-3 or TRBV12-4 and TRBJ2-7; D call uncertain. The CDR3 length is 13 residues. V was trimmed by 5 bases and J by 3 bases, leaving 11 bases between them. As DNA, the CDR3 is TGTGCCAGCAGTCTTACGGTGATCTACGAGCAGTACTTC. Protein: CASSLTVIYEQYF.

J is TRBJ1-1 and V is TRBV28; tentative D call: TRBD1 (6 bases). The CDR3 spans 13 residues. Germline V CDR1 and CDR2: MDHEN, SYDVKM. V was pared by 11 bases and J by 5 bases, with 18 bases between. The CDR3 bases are TGTGCCTCGAACAGGGAAAAGTGGACTGAAGCTTTCTTT. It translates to CASNREKWTEAFF.

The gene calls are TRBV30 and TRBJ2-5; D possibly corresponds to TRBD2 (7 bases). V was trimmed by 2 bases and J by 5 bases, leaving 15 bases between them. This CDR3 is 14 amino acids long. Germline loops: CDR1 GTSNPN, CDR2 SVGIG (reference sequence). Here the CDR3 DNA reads TGTGCCTGGAGTCTTGGGGGGGCAGGGGAGACCCAGTACTTC. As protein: CAWSLGGAGETQYF.

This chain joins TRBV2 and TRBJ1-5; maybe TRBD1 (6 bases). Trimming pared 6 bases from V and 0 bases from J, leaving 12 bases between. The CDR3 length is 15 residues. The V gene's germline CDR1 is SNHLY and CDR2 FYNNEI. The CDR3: CASREQGNSNQPQHF. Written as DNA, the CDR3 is TGTGCCAGCAGGGAACAGGGTAATAGCAATCAGCCCCAGCATTTT.

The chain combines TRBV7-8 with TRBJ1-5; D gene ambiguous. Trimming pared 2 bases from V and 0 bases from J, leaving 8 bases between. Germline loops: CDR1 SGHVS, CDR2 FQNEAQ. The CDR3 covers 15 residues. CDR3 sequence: CASSLRVNSNQPQHF. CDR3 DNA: TGTGCCAGCAGCTTAAGAGTGAATAGCAATCAGCCCCAGCATTTT.

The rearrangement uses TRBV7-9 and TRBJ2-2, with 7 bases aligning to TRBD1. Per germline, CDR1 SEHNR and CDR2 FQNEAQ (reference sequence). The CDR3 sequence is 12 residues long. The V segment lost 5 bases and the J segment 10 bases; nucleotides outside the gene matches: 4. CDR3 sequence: CASSRDRAELFF. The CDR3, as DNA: TGTGCCAGCAGCCGCGACAGGGCGGAGCTGTTTTTT.

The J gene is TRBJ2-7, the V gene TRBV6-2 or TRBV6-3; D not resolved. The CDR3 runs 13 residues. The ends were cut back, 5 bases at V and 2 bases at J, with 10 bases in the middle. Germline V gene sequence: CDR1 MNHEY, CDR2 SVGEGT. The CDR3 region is CASSPLVAYEQYF. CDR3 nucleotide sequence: TGTGCCAGCAGTCCCCTCGTTGCCTACGAGCAGTACTTC.

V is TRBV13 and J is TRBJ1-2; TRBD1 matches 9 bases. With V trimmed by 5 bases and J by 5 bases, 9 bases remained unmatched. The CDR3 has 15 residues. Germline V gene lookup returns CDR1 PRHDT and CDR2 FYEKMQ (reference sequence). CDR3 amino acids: CASSPPGQGVYGYTF. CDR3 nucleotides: TGTGCCAGCAGCCCACCGGGACAGGGAGTTTATGGCTACACCTTC. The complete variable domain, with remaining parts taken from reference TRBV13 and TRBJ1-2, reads AAGVIQSPRHLIKEKRETATLKCYPIPRHDTVYWYQQGPGQDPQFLISFYEKMQSDKGSIPDRFSAQQFSDYHSELNMSSLELGDSALYFCASSPPGQGVYGYTFGSGTRLTVV.